These T cell receptor beta chains were read from a single sample in a study of blood T cell repertoires in COVID-19. The assay was immunoSEQ multiplex PCR, and TCRdb's table has in-frame clones only and misses some. The data contain about 300,000 clones, roughly nine tenths of them singletons. Sequenced sample: peripheral blood. These receptors all stem from a man between 18 and 35 years old with active or convalescent COVID-19. Both conserved end residues are part of each CDR3. A D gene is named only where the DNA matches it firmly. Expanded clones are given a class, and other clones once, few, many or no size at all.

V	D	size	J	DNA	CDR3
TRBV2	TRBD2	NA	TRBJ2-1	TGTGCCAGCAGTGATGGGACTAGCGGGAGCTATGAGCAGTTCTTC	CASSDGTSGSYEQFF
TRBV18	NA	NA	TRBJ1-4	TGTGCCAGCTCCCGAGGACAGATTAATGAAAAACTGTTTTTT	CASSRGQINEKLFF
TRBV24-1	TRBD1	few	TRBJ1-2	TGTGCCACCAGTGATTCAGGGGGTAGGGGCTACACCTTC	CATSDSGGRGYTF
TRBV7-9	NA	NA	TRBJ1-2	TGTGCCAGCAGCCACGGGGGAGGGAGGGCTCTTGGCTACACCTTC	CASSHGGGRALGYTF
TRBV18	TRBD1	NA	TRBJ2-7	TGTGCCAGCGCGCCGACAGGGGCGTCCTACGAGCAGTACTTC	CASAPTGASYEQYF
TRBV18	NA	once	TRBJ2-5	TGTGCCAGCTCACCAGTAGGTGTCCGAGCGCAAGAGACCCAGTACTTC	CASSPVGVRAQETQYF
TRBV11-2	TRBD2	NA	TRBJ2-7	TGTGCCAGCAGCTTAGTGTCGGCAACTAGCGGGAGGGTACAGCAGTACTTC	CASSLVSATSGRVQQYF
TRBV5-4	NA	NA	TRBJ2-5	TGTGCCAGCAGCTTGGCACTTCTCGGGGGAGAGACCCAGTACTTC	CASSLALLGGETQYF
TRBV5-4	NA	NA	TRBJ2-1	TGTGCCAGCAGCTTGTCCTATGAGCAGTTCTTC	CASSLSYEQFF
TRBV9	TRBD2	once	TRBJ2-3	TGTGCCAGCAGCACTAGCGGGTTCGGTGGCACAGATACGCAGTATTTT	CASSTSGFGGTDTQYF
TRBV7-9	TRBD2	NA	TRBJ2-1	TGTGCCAGCAGTTCCCAGCGGGAGACGGACAATGAGCAGTTCTTC	CASSSQRETDNEQFF
TRBV7-2	NA	NA	TRBJ2-3	TGTGCCAGCAGCTTAGAGATTGCGTCGGATACGCAGTATTTT	CASSLEIASDTQYF
TRBV10-1	NA	NA	TRBJ2-7	TGCGCCAGCAGTGAGTCGCCGGGAGCCCACGAGCAGTACTTC	CASSESPGAHEQYF
TRBV7-9	TRBD2	NA	TRBJ2-6	TGTGCCAGCAGCTTACGACGGGGGAGCGGGGGCGCTGGGGCCAACGTCCTGACTTTC	CASSLRRGSGGAGANVLTF
TRBV29-1	NA	NA	TRBJ2-7	TGCAGCGTTCTAAAGGACAGTAATGGCGAGCAGTACTTC	CSVLKDSNGEQYF
TRBV29-1	NA	NA	TRBJ1-5	TGCAGCGTAACTGAGGGAGTCGAGAGCAATCAGCCCCAGCATTTT	CSVTEGVESNQPQHF
TRBV3-1/TRBV3-2	TRBD2	NA	TRBJ2-7	TGTGCCAGCAGCCAACTAAGACTAGCTAGGTACGAGCAGTACTTC	CASSQLRLARYEQYF
TRBV5-4	TRBD2	NA	TRBJ2-3	TGTGCCAGCAGCGATAGCGGGAGGGCCCGGGATACGCAGTATTTT	CASSDSGRARDTQYF
TRBV7-9	NA	NA	TRBJ1-3	TGTGCCAGCAGCTTAGATGGGGGGGCTGGAAACACCATATATTTT	CASSLDGGAGNTIYF
TRBV9	TRBD1	NA	TRBJ1-6	TGTGCCAGCAGCGCGATGGTTCAGGGGGGAGATTCACCCCTCCACTTT	CASSAMVQGGDSPLHF
TRBV4-3	TRBD1	NA	TRBJ2-3	TGCGCCAGCAGCCAAGTATTACAGGGGGTCGGTGTGGATACGCAGTATTTT	CASSQVLQGVGVDTQYF
TRBV19	NA	NA	TRBJ1-5	TGTGCCAGTAGTATAGATCGGGGATTACGGAATCAGCCCCAGCATTTT	CASSIDRGLRNQPQHF
TRBV18	NA	NA	TRBJ2-1	TGTGCCAGCTCACCACGTGACTACTCCTACAATGAGCAGTTCTTC	CASSPRDYSYNEQFF
TRBV28	NA	NA	TRBJ1-2	TGTGCCAGCAGCCAGGGAATAGGCTATGGCTACACCTTC	CASSQGIGYGYTF
TRBV7-9	NA	NA	TRBJ1-1	TGTGCCAGCAGCTTAGAGCCCGAGAGGAACACTGAAGCTTTCTTT	CASSLEPERNTEAFF
TRBV29-1	TRBD1	NA	TRBJ1-2	TGCAGCGTTTATTTGGACAGGCCCACCTATGGCTACACCTTC	CSVYLDRPTYGYTF
TRBV28	NA	NA	TRBJ2-4	TGTGCCAGCGGAGGGGCAGCGCTAGCCAAAAACATTCAGTACTTC	CASGGAALAKNIQYF
TRBV4-3	NA	NA	TRBJ1-2	TGCGCCAGCAGCCAAGAGTACCAGTCTAACTATGGCTACACCTTC	CASSQEYQSNYGYTF
TRBV4-1	TRBD1	NA	TRBJ2-7	TGCGCCAGCAGCCACCCCGGGACAGGGTTCGAGCAGTACTTC	CASSHPGTGFEQYF
TRBV19	TRBD1	NA	TRBJ2-7	TGTGCCAGTAAGTTCGGACAGGGAACCTACGAGCAGTACTTC	CASKFGQGTYEQYF
TRBV11-3	NA	NA	TRBJ1-1	TGTGCCAGCAGCTTAGAACACAACACTGAAGCTTTCTTT	CASSLEHNTEAFF
TRBV4-3	TRBD1	NA	TRBJ1-2	TGCGCCAGCAGCACGAGACAGGGCGATGGCTACACCTTC	CASSTRQGDGYTF
TRBV4-3	NA	NA	TRBJ2-7	TGCGCCAGCAGCCAAGTTTCGGGGGTTGGCTACGAGCAGTACTTC	CASSQVSGVGYEQYF
TRBV27	TRBD2	NA	TRBJ2-1	TGTGCCAGCAGACAACTAGCGGGGGGGCATAGTGAGCAGTTCTTC	CASRQLAGGHSEQFF
TRBV5-1	TRBD1	NA	TRBJ2-7	TGCGCCAGCAGCTTAGAGGGGACAGGGGACGAGCAGTACTTC	CASSLEGTGDEQYF
TRBV6-1	NA	few	TRBJ2-1	TGTGCCAGCAGTGAACAGGGAAGCTCCTACAATGAGCAGTTCTTC	CASSEQGSSYNEQFF
TRBV29-1	TRBD1	NA	TRBJ2-7	TGCAGCGTTGGTCGGTCGGACAGGGTTCCCTACGAGCAGTACTTC	CSVGRSDRVPYEQYF
TRBV5-1	NA	NA	TRBJ2-5	TGCGCCAGCAGCTTGCTCCAGGTTGTGGCGGGCCAAGAGACCCAGTACTTC	CASSLLQVVAGQETQYF
TRBV5-1	TRBD1	NA	TRBJ2-5	TGCGCCAGCAGCTGGGGACAGGCCGAGACCCAGTACTTC	CASSWGQAETQYF
TRBV4-1	TRBD1	NA	TRBJ2-1	TGCGCCAGCAGCCAGGAAACAGGGGGGAATGAGCAGTTCTTC	CASSQETGGNEQFF